The clone carrying this T cell receptor (beta chain) was seen once. The antigen remains unidentified. V was trimmed by 5 bases and J by 6 bases, leaving 16 bases between them. Per germline, CDR1 SEHNR and CDR2 FQNEAQ (reference sequence). The CDR3 is 14 amino acids. The entry originates in a study of T cell responses to AZD1222 COVID-19 vaccine. General observations from the study: Donors skewed white British and female; clonal diversity was possibly underestimated. Variant regions that are unmutated are reportedly the target of nearly half of spike-specific TCRs. Repertoire sampling occurred only after the peak T cell response.

This table comes from immunoSEQ multiplex PCR, and its TCRdb copy is limited to in-frame clones, with some not included. The sample holds just over 70,000 clones, less than 85% seen once. The TCR sequence derives from an adult in good health. This chain links TRBV7-9 with TRBJ1-2; D gene uncertain. The sample in question was peripheral blood, obtained on day 0 of AZD1222 vaccination. Here the CDR3 reads CASSPGWVGHGYTF. The CDR3 DNA sequence: TGTGCCAGCAGCCCAGGATGGGTAGGTCATGGCTACACCTTC.